The sequence of this TCR beta chain was determined in a study of cytomegalovirus exposure and HLA in healthy donors. Study details: An earlier analysis found roughly 110 million unique TCR beta sequences from about 190 million T cells. Study-level findings and limits: In a later analysis, CMV-associated beta chains were mostly HLA-associated, it appeared. TCR sequences were mostly rare, though some public TCRs occurred in many donors. Later analysis associated a missense DCLRE1C variant with TCR beta V- and J-gene trimming.

Regarding this clone: Its antigen is unknown.

Germline V gene lookup returns CDR1 LNHDA and CDR2 SQIVND (reference sequence). V lost 6 bases and J lost 2; bases outside the gene matches: 0. This CDR3 has 13 amino acids. The study ran its PCR with 60 Vbeta and 13 Jbeta primers. Clones were sequenced by immunoSEQ multiplex PCR, and TCRdb holds only the in-frame ones, with some missing. There are around 200,000 clones in the sample; more than 75% occur only once, and around 2.8% lies in the top ten. The receptor was derived from a woman aged 50 to 60 in good health and CMV-seropositive. The chain joins TRBV19 to TRBJ1-4; TRBD1 agrees at 7 bases. Material: PBMCs. CDR3 bases: TGTGCCAGTAGGGACAGGACTAATGAAAAACTGTTTTTT. Translating it yields CASRDRTNEKLFF.